This T cell receptor beta chain originates from a study of somatic mutations in cytotoxic T cells in rheumatoid arthritis. Isolating CD4+ and CD8+ cells involved positive magnetic bead selection on an AutoMACS. Their purity was then checked by flow cytometry. The CDR3 is 16 amino acids. V was pared by 6 bases and J by 6 bases, with 24 bases between. Germline V CDR1 and CDR2: PRHDT, FYEKMQ (reference sequence). Data came from immunoSEQ multiplex PCR; TCRdb stores just in-frame clones and leaves some out. Of more than 10,000 clones listed, more than 60% are singletons. This sequence joins TRBV13 and TRBJ2-7, with D possibly being TRBD1 (6 bases). Sequencing was carried out using CD8+ T cells sorted from blood. This sequence was found in a man in his fifties in good health. The CDR3 loop reads CASSFGHTGTGGEQYF. The CDR3 DNA sequence: TGTGCCAGCAGTTTCGGACATACAGGGACGGGCGGCGAGCAGTACTTC.